The sequence of this T cell receptor (beta chain) was determined in a study of neoadjuvant nivolumab and ipilimumab in lung cancer. Notes on the study in general: TCR richness and clonality were higher in tumors than adjacent uninvolved lung. Only a single major-pathologic-response sample was available for clonality analysis.

The protocol was immunoSEQ multiplex PCR, while the TCRdb copy is restricted to in-frame clones and leaves out a portion. The table lists about 26,000 clones, 82% of them singletons. V was clipped by 6 bases and J by 5 bases, with 25 bases between them. The CDR3 extends over 17 amino acids. CDR1 SEHNR and CDR2 FQNEAQ come from the germline V gene (reference sequence). In regard to this clone: Its specificity is unknown.

Sequences were derived from tumor tissue, sampled after neoadjuvant nivolumab, alone or with ipilimumab, at or shortly before surgery. The V and J genes are TRBV7-9 and TRBJ2-5, with a possible D match to TRBD1 (5 bases). This TCR came from an adult with non-small cell lung cancer. The DNA of the CDR3 is TGTGCCAGCAGATCACAGGATTCTATTTTCGAAACGGAGACCCAGTACTTC. Translated: CASRSQDSIFETETQYF.